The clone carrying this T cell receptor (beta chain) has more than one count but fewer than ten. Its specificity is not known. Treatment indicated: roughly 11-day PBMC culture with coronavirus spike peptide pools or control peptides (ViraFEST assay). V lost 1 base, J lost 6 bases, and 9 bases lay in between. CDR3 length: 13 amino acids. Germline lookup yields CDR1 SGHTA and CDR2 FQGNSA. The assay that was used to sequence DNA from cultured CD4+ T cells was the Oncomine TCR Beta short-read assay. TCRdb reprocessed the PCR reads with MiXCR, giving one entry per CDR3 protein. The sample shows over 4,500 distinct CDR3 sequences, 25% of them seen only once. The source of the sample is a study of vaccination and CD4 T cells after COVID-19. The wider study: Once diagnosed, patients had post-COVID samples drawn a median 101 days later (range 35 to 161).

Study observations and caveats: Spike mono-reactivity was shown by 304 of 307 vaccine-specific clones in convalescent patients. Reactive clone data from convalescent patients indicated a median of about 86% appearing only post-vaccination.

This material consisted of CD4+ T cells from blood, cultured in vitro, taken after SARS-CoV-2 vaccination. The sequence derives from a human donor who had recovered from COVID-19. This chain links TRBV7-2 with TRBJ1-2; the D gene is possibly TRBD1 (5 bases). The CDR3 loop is CASSLGRGDGYTF. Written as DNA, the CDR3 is TGTGCCAGCAGCTTAGGGCGAGGGGATGGCTACACCTTC.